The 13 T cell receptor beta chains reported below all come from one sample, sequenced in a study of metastatic and nonmetastatic thyroid tumors. Patients were all untreated before their thyroid surgery. TCRdb recomputed clones from the PCR reads via MiXCR. This sample has about 16,000 clones; approximately 23% occur once, and the top ten carry approximately 7.6%. Specimen: adjacent normal tissue. Every receptor here comes from a female donor with papillary thyroid cancer or a benign thyroid nodule (not recorded which). Some clones in this sample may be carry-over from other donors' samples.

The chain joins TRBV11-2 to TRBJ1-1; D may be TRBD1 (6 bases). The V end was cut by 5 bases, the J end by 4 bases, with 17 bases between. This CDR3 contains 15 residues. Germline V CDR1 and CDR2: SGHAT, FQNNGV. Here the CDR3 reads CASSGQQGLGTEAFF. CDR3 coding DNA: TGTGCCAGCAGCGGACAGCAGGGTCTCGGCACTGAAGCTTTCTTT. Full variable domain (missing parts from reference TRBV11-2 and TRBJ1-1): EAGVAQSPRYKIIEKRQSVAFWCNPISGHATLYWYQQILGQGPKLLIQFQNNGVVDDSQLPKDRFSAERLKGVDSTLKIQPAKLEDSAVYLCASSGQQGLGTEAFFGQGTRLTVV.

V usage is TRBV5-6 and J usage is TRBJ1-2, with TRBD1 as a possible D gene (5 bases). This CDR3 has 13 amino acids. The germline V and J ends were trimmed by 0 bases and 11 bases, with 14 bases remaining between them. Germline V gene data show CDR1 as SGHDT and CDR2 as YYEEEE. The CDR3 DNA reads TGTGCCAGCAGCTTGGGCGAGGGGTCAGTTTACACCTTC. Protein: CASSLGEGSVYTF. Full variable domain (outside the CDR3, taken from reference TRBV5-6 and TRBJ1-2): DAGVTQSPTHLIKTRGQQVTLRCSPKSGHDTVSWYQQALGQGPQFIFQYYEEEERQRGNFPDRFSGHQFPNYSSELNVNALLLGDSALYLCASSLGEGSVYTFGSGTRLTVV.

By sample fraction, this clone is medium-sized. The V call is TRBV27, the J call TRBJ1-2; D is ambiguous. The CDR3 loop spans 11 amino acids. Germline V CDR1 and CDR2: MNHEY, SMNVEV (reference sequence). Trimming took 6 bases from V and 10 from J, leaving 12 bases between them. The CDR3 region has the DNA TGTGCCAGCAGCTGGTGGGAACCCTACACCTTC. Translation gives CASSWWEPYTF.

The chain has TRBV7-1 and TRBJ2-2, with 14 bases identical to TRBD2. Being an ORF, TRBV7-1 has a function that is uncertain. The trim removed 5 bases at V and 3 bases at J, leaving 14 bases unmatched. This CDR3 contains 20 residues. CDR3: CASSTEVAGLAGDDTGELFF. The CDR3 nucleotides are TGTGCCAGCAGCACAGAGGTTGCGGGACTAGCGGGAGATGACACCGGGGAGCTGTTTTTT.

V and J are TRBV10-2 and TRBJ2-3; 8 nucleotides line up with TRBD1. V was clipped by 6 bases and J by 3 bases; unmatched bases: 5. From germline, CDR1 is WSHSY and CDR2 SAAADI. The CDR3 length is 14 residues. The DNA of the CDR3 is TGCGCCAGCAGCGGACAGGGTCGGACAGATACGCAGTATTTT. Its translation is CASSGQGRTDTQYF.

As to this clone: In this CDR3 the conserved last residue, phenylalanine or tryptophan, is missing, so a read error is likely. The limits of the CDR3 on the DNA are not certain, so only TCRdb's listed CDR3 is given. The chain recombines TRBV19 with TRBJ1-2; the table's D call of TRBD1 was not tested on the DNA. Germline V gene data show CDR1 as LNHDA and CDR2 as SQIVND (reference sequence). Termini included, the CDR3 measures 13 amino acids. CDR3 region: CASSLRDNYGSTI.

The V gene is TRBV11-2, the J gene TRBJ2-1, with 7 nucleotides matching TRBD2. Germline CDR1 is SGHAT and CDR2 is FQNNGV. Trimming at V came to 8 bases and at J to 2 bases, leaving 6 bases not matched to a gene. This CDR3 comprises 14 residues. This chain's CDR3 is CASAPGLTYNEQFF. In nucleotides, the CDR3 is TGTGCCAGCGCACCGGGACTAACCTACAATGAGCAGTTCTTC.

V usage is TRBV6-1 and J usage is TRBJ1-6; TRBD1 matches 8 bases. The J segment lost 5 bases and the V segment lost 3 bases, leaving 0 bases of the junction unmatched. CDR1 MNHNS and CDR2 SASEGT come from the germline V gene. This CDR3 contains 14 residues. The CDR3 sequence: CASSETGDNSPLHF. The CDR3 DNA reads TGTGCCAGCAGTGAGACAGGGGATAATTCACCCCTCCACTTT.

This clone was seen repeatedly, ten times or more. The V and J genes are TRBV4-2 and TRBJ1-2, with 8 positions matching TRBD1. CDR3 length: 14 amino acids. Germline CDR1 and CDR2: LGHNA and YNFKEQ. Losses at the gene ends were 3 bases for V and 5 bases for J; bases not matched to a gene: 5. The CDR3: CASSHPGQDYGYTF. CDR3 DNA sequence: TGTGCCAGCAGCCATCCGGGACAGGATTATGGCTACACCTTC.

This clone was observed at least ten times. The rearrangement links TRBV5-5 to TRBJ2-7, with D tentatively TRBD2 (6 bases). The V gene's germline CDR1 is SGHKS and CDR2 YYEKEE (reference sequence). The CDR3 is made up of 16 amino acids. Deletions cut 0 bases from V and 0 bases from J, with 13 bases between. The CDR3 nucleotides read TGTGCCAGCAGCTTGGCGGCTAGCGCGAACTCCTACGAGCAGTACTTC. Amino acid sequence: CASSLAASANSYEQYF.

This clone is medium-sized. This chain links TRBV2 with TRBJ2-5; D is unclear. The germline gives CDR1 SNHLY, CDR2 FYNNEI. The CDR3 has 12 residues. Trimming removed 2 bases from V and 5 bases from J, with 6 bases in between. The CDR3 DNA is TGTGCCAGCAGTGAATTCTTGGAGACCCAGTACTTC. Residues: CASSEFLETQYF.

The chain has TRBV4-1 and TRBJ2-3; TRBD2 agrees at 7 bases. Germline-derived CDR1 and CDR2 are MGHRA and YSYEKL. Trimming cost V 4 bases and J 0 bases; bases outside gene matches: 10. The CDR3 contains 17 residues. CDR3 residues: CASSPPSVGGSTDTQYF. The DNA for the CDR3 is TGCGCCAGCAGCCCGCCGTCAGTGGGAGGGAGCACAGATACGCAGTATTTT.

The chain couples TRBV7-2 to TRBJ2-3; D remains ambiguous. The germline CDR1 and CDR2 sequences are SGHTA and FQGNSA. V dropped 6 bases and J dropped 5 bases, with 9 bases sitting between them. There are 12 residues in the CDR3. CDR3: CASRLIGDTQYF. CDR3 nucleotides: TGTGCCAGCAGATTAATCGGAGATACGCAGTATTTT. Full variable domain (outside the CDR3, taken from reference TRBV7-2 and TRBJ2-3): GAGVSQSPSNKVTEKGKDVELRCDPISGHTALYWYRQSLGQGLEFLIYFQGNSAPDKSGLPSDRFSAERTGGSVSTLTIQRTQQEDSAVYLCASRLIGDTQYFGPGTRLTVL.